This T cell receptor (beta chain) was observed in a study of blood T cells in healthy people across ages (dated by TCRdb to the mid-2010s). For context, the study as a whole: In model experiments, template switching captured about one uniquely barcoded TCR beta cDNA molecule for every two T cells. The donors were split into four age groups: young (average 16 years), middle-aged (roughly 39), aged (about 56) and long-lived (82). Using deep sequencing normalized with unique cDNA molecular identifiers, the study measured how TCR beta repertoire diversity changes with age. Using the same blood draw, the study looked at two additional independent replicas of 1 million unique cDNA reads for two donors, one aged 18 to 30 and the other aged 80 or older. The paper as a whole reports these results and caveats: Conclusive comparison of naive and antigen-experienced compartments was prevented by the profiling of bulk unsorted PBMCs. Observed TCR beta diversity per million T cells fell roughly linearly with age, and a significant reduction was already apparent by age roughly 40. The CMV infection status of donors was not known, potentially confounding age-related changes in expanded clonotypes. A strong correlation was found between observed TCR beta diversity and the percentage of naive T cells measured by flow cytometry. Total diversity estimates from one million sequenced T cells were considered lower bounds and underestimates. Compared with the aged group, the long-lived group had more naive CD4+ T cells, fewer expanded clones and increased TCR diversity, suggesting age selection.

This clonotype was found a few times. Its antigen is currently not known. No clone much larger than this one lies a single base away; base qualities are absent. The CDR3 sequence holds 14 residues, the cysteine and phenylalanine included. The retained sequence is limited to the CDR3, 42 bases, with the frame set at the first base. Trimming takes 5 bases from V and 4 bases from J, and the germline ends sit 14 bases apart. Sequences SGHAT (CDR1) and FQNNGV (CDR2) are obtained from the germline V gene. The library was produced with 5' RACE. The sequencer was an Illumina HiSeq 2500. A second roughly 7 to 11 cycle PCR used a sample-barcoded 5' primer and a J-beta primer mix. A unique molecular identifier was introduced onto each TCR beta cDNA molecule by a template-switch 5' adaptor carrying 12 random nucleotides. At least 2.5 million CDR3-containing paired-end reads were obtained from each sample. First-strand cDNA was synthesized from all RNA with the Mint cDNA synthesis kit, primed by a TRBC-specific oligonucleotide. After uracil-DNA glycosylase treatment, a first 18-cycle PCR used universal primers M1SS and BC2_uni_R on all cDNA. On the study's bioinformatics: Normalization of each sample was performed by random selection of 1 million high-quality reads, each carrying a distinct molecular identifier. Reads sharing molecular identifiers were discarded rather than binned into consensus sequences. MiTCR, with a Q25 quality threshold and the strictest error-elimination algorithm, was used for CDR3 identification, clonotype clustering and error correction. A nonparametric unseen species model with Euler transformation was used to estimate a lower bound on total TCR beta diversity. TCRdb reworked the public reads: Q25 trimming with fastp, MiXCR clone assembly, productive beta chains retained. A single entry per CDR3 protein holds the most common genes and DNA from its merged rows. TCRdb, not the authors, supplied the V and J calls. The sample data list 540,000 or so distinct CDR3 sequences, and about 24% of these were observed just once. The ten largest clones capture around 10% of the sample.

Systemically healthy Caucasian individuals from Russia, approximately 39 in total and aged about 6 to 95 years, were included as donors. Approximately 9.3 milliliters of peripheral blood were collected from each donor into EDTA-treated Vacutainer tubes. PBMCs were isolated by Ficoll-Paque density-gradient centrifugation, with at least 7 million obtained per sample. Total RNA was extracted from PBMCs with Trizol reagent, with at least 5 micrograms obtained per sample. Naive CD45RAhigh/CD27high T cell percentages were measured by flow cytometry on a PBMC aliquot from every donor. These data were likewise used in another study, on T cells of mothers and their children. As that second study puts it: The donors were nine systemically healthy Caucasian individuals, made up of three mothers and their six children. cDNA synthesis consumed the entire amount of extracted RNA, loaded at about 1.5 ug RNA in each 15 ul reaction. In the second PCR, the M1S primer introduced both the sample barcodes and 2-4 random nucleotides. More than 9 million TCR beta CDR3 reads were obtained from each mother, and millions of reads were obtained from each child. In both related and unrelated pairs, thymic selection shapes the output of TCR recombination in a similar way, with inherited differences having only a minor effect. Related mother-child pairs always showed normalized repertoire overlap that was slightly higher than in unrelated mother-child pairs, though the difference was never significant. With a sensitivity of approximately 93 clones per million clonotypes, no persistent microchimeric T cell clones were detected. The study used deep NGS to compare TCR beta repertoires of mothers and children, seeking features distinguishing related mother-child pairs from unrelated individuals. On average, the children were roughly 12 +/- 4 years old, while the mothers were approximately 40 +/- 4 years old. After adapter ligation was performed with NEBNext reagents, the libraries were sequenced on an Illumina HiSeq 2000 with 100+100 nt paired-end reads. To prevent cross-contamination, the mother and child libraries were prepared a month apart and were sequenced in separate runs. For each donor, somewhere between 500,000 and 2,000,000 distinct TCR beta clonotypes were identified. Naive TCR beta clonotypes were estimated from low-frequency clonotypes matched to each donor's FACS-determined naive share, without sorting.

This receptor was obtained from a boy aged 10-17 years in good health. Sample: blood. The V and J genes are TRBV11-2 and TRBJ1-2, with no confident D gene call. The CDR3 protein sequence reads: CASSTGEIIYGYTF. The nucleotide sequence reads TGTGCCAGCAGCACCGGGGAAATCATCTATGGCTACACCTTC.